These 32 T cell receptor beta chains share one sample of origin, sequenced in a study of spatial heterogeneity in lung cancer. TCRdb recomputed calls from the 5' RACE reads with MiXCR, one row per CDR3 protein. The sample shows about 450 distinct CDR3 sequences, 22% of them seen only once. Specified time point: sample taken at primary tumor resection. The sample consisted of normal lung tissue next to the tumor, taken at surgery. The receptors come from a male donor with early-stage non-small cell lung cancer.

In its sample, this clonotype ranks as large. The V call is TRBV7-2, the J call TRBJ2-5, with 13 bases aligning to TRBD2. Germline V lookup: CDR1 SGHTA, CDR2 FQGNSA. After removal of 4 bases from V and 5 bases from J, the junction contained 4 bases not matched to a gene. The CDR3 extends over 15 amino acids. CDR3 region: CASSSTSGGGETQYF. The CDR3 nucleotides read TGTGCCAGCAGCTCCACTAGCGGGGGGGGTGAGACCCAGTACTTC. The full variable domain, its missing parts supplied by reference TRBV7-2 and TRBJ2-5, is GAGVSQSPSNKVTEKGKDVELRCDPISGHTALYWYRQSLGQGLEFLIYFQGNSAPDKSGLPSDRFSAERTGGSVSTLTIQRTQQEDSAVYLCASSSTSGGGETQYFGPGTRLLVL.

In DNA, the CDR3 is TGTGCCAGCAGTGAAAATGCTATAGGTATTTATGATGAGCAGTTCTTC. Amino acids: CASSENAIGIYDEQFF. The chain carries TRBV6-4 and TRBJ2-1; D call uncertain. V was pared by 3 bases and J by 8 bases, with 20 bases between. The CDR3 sequence is 16 residues long. Germline loops: CDR1 MRHNA, CDR2 SNTAGT.

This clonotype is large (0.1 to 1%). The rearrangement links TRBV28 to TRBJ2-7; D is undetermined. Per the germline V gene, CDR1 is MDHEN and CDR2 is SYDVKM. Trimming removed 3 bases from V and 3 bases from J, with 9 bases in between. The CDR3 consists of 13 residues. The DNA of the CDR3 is TGTGCCAGCAGTTTGGTCAGCAACTACGAGCAGTACTTC. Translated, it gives CASSLVSNYEQYF.

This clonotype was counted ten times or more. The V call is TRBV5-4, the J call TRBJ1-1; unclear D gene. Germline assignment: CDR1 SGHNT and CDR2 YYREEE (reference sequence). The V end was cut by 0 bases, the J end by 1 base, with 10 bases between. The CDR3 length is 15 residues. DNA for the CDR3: TGTGCCAGCAGCTTGGTGGGCGAGGGGAACACTGAAGCTTTCTTT. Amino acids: CASSLVGEGNTEAFF.

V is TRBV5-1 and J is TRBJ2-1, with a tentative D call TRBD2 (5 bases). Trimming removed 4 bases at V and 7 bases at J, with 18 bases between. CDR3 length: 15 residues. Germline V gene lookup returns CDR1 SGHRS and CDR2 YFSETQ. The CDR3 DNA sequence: TGCGCCAGCAGCCCGACGGGGAATACGGGGAATGAGCAGTTCTTC. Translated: CASSPTGNTGNEQFF.

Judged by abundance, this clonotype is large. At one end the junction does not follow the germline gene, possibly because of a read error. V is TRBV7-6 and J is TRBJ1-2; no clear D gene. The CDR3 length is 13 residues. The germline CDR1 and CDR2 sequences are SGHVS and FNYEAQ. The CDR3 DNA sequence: TGTGCCAGCAGCCAGAGGGCTGGAGACCCCCCTCTCTTC. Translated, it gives CASSQRAGDPPLF.

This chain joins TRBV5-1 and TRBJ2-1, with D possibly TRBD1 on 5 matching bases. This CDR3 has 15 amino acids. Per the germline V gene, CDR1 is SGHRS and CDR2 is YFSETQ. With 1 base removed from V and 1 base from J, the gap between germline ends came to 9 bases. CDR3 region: CASSLLSGSYNEQFF. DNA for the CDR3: TGCGCCAGCAGCTTGTTATCAGGGTCCTACAATGAGCAGTTCTTC.

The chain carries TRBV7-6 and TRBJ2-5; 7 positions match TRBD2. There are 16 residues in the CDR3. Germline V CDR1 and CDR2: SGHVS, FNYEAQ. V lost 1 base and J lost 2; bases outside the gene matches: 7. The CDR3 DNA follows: TGTGCCAGCAGCTTAGGGACTGGGGGGGGACAAGAGACCCAGTACTTC. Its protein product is CASSLGTGGGQETQYF.

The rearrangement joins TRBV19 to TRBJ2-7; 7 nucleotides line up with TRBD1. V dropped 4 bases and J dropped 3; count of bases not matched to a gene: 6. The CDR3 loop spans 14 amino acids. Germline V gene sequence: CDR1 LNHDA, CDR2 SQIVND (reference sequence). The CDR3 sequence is CASSRQGVSYEQYF. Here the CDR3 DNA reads TGTGCCAGTAGTAGACAGGGAGTCAGCTACGAGCAGTACTTC.

This CDR3 is CASSRLSGVRTDTQYF. As DNA, the CDR3 is TGTGCCAGCAGCCGCCTATCAGGGGTCCGCACAGATACGCAGTATTTT. The rearrangement links TRBV12-3 or TRBV12-4 to TRBJ2-3, with D tentatively TRBD1 (6 bases). This CDR3 is built from 16 residues. V lost 6 bases and J lost 1, with 17 bases in between.

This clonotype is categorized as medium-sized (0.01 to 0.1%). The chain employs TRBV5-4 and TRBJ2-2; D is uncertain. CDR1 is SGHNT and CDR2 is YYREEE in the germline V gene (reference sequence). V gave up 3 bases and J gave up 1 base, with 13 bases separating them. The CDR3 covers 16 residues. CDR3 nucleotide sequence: TGTGCCAGCAGCTCCGGAGAGTCTAGGAACACCGGGGAGCTGTTTTTT. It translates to CASSSGESRNTGELFF.

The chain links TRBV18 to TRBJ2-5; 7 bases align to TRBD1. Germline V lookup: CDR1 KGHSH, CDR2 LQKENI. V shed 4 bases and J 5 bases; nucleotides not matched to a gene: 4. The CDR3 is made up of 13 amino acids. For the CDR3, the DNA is TGTGCCAGCTCACAAGGACAGGCGGAGACCCAGTACTTC. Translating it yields CASSQGQAETQYF.

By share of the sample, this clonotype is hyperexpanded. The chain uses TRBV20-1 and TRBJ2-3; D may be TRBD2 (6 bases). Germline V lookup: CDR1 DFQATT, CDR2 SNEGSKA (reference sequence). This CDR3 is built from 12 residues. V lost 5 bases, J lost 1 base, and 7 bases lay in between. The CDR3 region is CSAGGGTDTQYF. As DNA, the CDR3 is TGCAGTGCTGGCGGGGGCACAGATACGCAGTATTTT.

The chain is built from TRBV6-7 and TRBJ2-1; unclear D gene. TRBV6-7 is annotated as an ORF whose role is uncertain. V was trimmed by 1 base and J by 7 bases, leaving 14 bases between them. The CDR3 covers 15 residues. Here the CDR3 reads CASSYYGPGLNEQFF. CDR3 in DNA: TGTGCCAGCAGTTACTATGGACCGGGTTTGAATGAGCAGTTCTTC.

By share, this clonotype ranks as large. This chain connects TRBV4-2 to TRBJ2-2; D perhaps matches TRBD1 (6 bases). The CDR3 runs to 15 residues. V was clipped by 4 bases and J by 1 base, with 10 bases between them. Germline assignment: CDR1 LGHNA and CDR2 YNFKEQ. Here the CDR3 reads CASSPVTGNTGELFF. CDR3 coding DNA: TGTGCCAGCAGCCCAGTGACAGGGAACACCGGGGAGCTGTTTTTT.

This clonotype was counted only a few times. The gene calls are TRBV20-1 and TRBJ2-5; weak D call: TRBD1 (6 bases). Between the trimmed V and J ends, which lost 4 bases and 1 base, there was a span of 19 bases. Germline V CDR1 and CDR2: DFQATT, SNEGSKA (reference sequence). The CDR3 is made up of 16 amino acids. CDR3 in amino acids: CSATQRDNYPQETQYF. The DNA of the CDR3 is TGCAGTGCTACTCAAAGGGACAATTACCCCCAAGAGACCCAGTACTTC.

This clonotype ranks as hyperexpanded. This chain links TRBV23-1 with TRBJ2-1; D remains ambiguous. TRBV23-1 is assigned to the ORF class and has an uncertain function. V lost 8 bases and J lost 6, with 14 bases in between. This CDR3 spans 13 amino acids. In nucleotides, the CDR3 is TGCGCCAGCTCGATCCGTTGTTGCAATGAGCAGTTCTTC. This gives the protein CASSIRCCNEQFF.

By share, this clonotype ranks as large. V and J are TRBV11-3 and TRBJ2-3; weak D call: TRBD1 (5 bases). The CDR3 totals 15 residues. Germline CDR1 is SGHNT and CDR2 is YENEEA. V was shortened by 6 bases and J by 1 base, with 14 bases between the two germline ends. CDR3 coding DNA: TGTGCCAGCAGACAAGGGGAATTCGGCACAGATACGCAGTATTTT. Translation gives CASRQGEFGTDTQYF.

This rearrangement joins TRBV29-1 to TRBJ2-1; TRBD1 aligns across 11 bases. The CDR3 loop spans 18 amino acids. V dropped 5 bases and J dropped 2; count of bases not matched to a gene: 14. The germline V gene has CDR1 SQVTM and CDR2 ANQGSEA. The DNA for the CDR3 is TGCAGCGTTCTCCGCCCGGACAGGGGGCAAAGCCCCTACAATGAGCAGTTCTTC. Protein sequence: CSVLRPDRGQSPYNEQFF.

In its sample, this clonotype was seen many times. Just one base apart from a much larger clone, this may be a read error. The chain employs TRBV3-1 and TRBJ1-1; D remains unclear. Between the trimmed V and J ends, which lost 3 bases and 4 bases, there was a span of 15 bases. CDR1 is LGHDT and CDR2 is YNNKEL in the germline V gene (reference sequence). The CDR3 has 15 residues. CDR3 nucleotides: TGTGCCAGCAGCCATCGGGCGGCCCAGATCACTGAAGCTTTCTTT. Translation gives CASSHRAAQITEAFF.

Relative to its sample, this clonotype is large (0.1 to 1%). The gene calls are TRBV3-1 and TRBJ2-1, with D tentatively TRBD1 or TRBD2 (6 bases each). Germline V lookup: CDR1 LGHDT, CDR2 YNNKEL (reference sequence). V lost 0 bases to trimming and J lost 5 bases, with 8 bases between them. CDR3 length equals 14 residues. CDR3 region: CASSQEGGNNEQFF. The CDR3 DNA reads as TGTGCCAGCAGCCAAGAAGGGGGGAACAATGAGCAGTTCTTC.

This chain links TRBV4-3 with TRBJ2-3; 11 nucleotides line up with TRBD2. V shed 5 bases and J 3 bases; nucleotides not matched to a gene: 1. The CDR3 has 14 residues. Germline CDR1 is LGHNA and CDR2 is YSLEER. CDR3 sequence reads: CASSSSGGTDTQYF. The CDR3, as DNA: TGCGCCAGCAGCTCTAGCGGGGGGACAGATACGCAGTATTTT.

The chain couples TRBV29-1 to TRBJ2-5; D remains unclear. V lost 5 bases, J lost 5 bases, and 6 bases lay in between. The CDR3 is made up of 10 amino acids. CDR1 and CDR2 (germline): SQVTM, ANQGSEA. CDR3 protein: CSVRMETQYF. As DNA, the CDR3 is TGCAGCGTTCGTATGGAGACCCAGTACTTC.

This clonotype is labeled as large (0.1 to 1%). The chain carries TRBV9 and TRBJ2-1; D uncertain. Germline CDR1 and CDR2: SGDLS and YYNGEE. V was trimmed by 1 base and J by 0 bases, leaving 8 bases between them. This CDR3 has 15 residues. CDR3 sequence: CASSVKISSYNEQFF. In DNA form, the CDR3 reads TGTGCCAGCAGCGTAAAGATTAGCTCCTACAATGAGCAGTTCTTC.

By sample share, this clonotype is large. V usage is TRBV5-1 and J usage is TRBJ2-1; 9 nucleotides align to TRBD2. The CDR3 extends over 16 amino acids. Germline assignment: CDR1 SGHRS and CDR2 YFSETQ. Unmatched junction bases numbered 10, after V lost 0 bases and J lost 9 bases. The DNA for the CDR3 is TGCGCCAGCAGCTTGGAATGGTCTAGCGGGACGGGTGAGCAGTTCTTC. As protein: CASSLEWSSGTGEQFF.

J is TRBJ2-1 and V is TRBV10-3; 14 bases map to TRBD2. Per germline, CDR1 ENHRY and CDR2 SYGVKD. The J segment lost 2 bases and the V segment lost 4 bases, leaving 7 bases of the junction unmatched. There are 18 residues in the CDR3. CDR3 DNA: TGTGCCATCAGTGGGGGGACTAGCGGGGGACCCACCTACAATGAGCAGTTCTTC. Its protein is CAISGGTSGGPTYNEQFF.

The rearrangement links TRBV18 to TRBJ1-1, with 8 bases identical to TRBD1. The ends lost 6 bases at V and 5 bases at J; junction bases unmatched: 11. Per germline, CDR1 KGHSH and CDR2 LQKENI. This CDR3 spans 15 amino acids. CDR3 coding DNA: TGTGCCAGCTCGGGTCGACAGGGGCGAGGGACTGAAGCTTTCTTT. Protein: CASSGRQGRGTEAFF.

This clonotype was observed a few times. This CDR3 reads CASNPTNRGLVSEQYF. As DNA, the CDR3 is TGTGCCAGTAACCCCACGAACAGGGGTTTGGTAAGCGAGCAGTACTTC. The V and J genes are TRBV19 and TRBJ2-7, with 7 positions matching TRBD1. CDR3 length: 16 amino acids. Per germline, CDR1 LNHDA and CDR2 SQIVND (reference sequence). Losses at the gene ends were 7 bases for V and 6 bases for J; bases not matched to a gene: 18.

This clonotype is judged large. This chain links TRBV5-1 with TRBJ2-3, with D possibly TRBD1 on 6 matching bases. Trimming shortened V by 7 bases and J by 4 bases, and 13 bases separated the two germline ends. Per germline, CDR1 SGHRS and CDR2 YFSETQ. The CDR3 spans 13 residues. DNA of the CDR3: TGCGCCAGCTCGCGACAGGTGGCAGATACGCAGTATTTT. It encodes CASSRQVADTQYF. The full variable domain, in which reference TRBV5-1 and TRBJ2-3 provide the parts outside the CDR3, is KAGVTQTPRYLIKTRGQQVTLSCSPISGHRSVSWYQQTPGQGLQFLFEYFSETQRNKGNFPGRFSGRQFSNSRSEMNVSTLELGDSALYLCASSRQVADTQYFGPGTRLTVL.

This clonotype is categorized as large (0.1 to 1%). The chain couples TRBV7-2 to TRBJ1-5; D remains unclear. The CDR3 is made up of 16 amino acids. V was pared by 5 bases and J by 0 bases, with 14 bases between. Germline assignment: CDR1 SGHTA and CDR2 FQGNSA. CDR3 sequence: CASSVSTGDSNQPQHF. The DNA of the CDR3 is TGTGCCAGCAGCGTGTCAACGGGAGATAGCAATCAGCCCCAGCATTTT.

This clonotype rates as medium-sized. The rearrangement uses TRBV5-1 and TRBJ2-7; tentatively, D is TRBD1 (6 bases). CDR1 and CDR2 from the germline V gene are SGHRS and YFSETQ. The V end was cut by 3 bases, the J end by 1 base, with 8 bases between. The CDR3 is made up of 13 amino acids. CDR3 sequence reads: CASSWDKSYEQYF. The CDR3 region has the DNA TGCGCCAGCAGCTGGGACAAATCCTACGAGCAGTACTTC.

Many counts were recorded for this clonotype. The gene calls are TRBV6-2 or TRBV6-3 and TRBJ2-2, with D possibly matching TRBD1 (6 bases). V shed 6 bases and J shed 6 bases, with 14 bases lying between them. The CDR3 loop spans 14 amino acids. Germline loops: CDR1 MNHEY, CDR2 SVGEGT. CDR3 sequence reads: CASSLGHWSGELFF. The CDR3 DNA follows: TGTGCCAGCAGCTTGGGACATTGGTCCGGGGAGCTGTTTTTT.